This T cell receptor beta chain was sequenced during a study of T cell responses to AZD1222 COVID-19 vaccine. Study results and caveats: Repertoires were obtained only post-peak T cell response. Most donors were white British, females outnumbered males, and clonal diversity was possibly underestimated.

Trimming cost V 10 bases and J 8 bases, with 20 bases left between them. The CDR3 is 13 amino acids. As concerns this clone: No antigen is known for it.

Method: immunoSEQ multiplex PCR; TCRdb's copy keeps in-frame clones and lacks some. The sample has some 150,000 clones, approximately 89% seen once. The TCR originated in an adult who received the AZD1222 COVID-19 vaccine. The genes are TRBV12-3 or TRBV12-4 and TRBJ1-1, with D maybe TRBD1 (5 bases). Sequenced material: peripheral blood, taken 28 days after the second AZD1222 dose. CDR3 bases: TGTGCCACCACACTTTGGGGGGTACGAGAAGCTTTCTTT. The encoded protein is CATTLWGVREAFF.